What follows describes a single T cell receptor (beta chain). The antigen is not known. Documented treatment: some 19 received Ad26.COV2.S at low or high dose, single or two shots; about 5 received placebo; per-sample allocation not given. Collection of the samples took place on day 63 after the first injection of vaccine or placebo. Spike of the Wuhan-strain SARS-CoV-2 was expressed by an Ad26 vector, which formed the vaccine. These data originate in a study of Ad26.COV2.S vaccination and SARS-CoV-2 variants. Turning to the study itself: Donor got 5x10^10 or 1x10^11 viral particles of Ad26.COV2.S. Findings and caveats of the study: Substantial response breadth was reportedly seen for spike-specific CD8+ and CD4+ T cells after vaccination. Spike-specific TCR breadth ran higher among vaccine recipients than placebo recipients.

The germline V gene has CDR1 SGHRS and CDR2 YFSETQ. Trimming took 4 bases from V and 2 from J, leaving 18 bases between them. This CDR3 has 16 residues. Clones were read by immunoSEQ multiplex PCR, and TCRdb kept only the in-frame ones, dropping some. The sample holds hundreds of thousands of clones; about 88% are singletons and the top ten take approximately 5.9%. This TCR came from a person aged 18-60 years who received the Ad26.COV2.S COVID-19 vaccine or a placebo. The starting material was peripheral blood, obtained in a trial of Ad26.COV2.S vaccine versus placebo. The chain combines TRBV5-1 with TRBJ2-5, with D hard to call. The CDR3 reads CASSLAVIGPQETQYF. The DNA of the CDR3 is TGCGCCAGCAGCCTGGCTGTGATTGGACCACAAGAGACCCAGTACTTC.